This T cell receptor beta chain was profiled in a study of blood T cell repertoires in COVID-19. Clones were sequenced by immunoSEQ multiplex PCR, and TCRdb holds only the in-frame ones, with some missing. The repertoire has under 200,000 clones, 86% of them found once; the top ten carry around 6%. The CDR3 is 14 amino acids. CDR1 is MDHEN and CDR2 is SYDVKM in the germline V gene. V was clipped by 7 bases and J by 7 bases, with 18 bases between them. This TCR was recovered from a man in his forties or fifties with acute COVID-19. The gene calls are TRBV28 and TRBJ2-3, with unresolved D. Sequencing was carried out using PBMCs or T cells enriched from blood (not recorded which). CDR3 sequence reads: CASTKLHREYTQYF. CDR3 bases: TGTGCCAGCACCAAACTTCACCGAGAATATACGCAGTATTTT.